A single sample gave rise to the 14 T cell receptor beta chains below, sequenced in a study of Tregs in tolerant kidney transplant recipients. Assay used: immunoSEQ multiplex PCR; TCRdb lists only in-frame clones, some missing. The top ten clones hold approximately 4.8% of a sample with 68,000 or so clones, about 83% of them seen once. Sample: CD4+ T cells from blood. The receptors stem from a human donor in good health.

The CDR3 bases are TGTGCCAGCAGCTGGGACGGACAGGGTTACGAGCAGTACTTC. Residues: CASSWDGQGYEQYF. The gene calls are TRBV7-3 and TRBJ2-7, with 8 positions matching TRBD1. V shed 4 bases and J 4 bases; nucleotides not matched to a gene: 6. The CDR3 loop spans 14 amino acids. Germline-derived CDR1 and CDR2 are SGHTA and FQGTGA.

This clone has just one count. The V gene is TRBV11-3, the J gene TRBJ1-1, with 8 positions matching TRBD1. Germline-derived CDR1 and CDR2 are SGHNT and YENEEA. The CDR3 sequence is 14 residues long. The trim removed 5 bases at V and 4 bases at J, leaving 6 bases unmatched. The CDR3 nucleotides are TGTGCCAGCAGCCCCCTCACAGGGGGCACTGAAGCTTTCTTT. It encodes CASSPLTGGTEAFF.

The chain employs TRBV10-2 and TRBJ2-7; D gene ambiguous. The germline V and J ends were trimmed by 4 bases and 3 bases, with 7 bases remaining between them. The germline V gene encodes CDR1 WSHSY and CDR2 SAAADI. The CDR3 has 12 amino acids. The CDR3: CASSVSIYEQYF. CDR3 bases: TGCGCCAGCAGTGTCTCAATCTACGAGCAGTACTTC.

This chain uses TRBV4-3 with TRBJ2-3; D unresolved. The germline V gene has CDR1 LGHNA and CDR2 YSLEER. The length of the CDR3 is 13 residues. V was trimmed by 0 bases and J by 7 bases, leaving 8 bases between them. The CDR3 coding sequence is TGCGCCAGCAGCCAAGAAGCCGGAAATACGCAGTATTTT. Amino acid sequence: CASSQEAGNTQYF.

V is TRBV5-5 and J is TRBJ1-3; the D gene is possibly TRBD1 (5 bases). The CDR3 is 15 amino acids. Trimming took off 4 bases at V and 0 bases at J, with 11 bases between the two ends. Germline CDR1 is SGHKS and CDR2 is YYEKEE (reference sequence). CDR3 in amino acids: CASSDDSDSGNTIYF. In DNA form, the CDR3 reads TGTGCCAGCAGCGATGACAGCGACTCTGGAAACACCATATATTTT. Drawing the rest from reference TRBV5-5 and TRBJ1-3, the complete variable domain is DAGVTQSPTHLIKTRGQQVTLRCSPISGHKSVSWYQQVLGQGPQFIFQYYEKEERGRGNFPDRFSARQFPNYSSELNVNALLLGDSALYLCASSDDSDSGNTIYFGEGSWLTVV.

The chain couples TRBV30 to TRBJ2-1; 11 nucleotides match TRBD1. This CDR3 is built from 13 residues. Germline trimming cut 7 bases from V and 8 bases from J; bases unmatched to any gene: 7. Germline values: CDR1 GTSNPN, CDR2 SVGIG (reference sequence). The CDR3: CASDRGLVHEQFF. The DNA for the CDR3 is TGTGCCTCGGACAGGGGGCTTGTCCATGAGCAGTTCTTC. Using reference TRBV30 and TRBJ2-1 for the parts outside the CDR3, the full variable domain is SQTIHQWPATLVQPVGSPLSLECTVEGTSNPNLYWYRQAAGRGLQLLFYSVGIGQISSEVPQNLSASRPQDRQFILSSKKLLLSDSGFYLCASDRGLVHEQFFGPGTRLTVL.

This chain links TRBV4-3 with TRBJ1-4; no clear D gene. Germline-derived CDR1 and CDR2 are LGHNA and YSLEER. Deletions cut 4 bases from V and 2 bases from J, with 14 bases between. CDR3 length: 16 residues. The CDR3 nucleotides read TGCGCCAGCAGCCTCGACGCAAGGAGGACTAATGAAAAACTGTTTTTT. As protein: CASSLDARRTNEKLFF.

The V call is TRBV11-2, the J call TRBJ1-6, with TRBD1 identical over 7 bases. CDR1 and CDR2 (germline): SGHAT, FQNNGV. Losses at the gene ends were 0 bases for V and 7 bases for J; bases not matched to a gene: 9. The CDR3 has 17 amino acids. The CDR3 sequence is CASSLERIGGQNSPLHF. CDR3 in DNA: TGTGCCAGCAGCTTAGAACGGATCGGGGGACAGAATTCACCCCTCCACTTT.

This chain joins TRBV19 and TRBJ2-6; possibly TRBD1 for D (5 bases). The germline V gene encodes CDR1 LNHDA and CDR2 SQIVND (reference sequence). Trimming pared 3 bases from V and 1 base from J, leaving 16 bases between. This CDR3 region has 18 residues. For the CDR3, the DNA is TGTGCCAGTAGTATTCAGGGTCCTCTCGTATCTGGGGCCAACGTCCTGACTTTC. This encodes CASSIQGPLVSGANVLTF.

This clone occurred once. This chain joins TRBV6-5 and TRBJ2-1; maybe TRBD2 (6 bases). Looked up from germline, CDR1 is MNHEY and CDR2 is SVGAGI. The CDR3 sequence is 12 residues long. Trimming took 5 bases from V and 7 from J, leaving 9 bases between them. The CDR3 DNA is TGTGCCAGCAGTGTGGCGGGGAATGAGCAGTTCTTC. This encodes CASSVAGNEQFF.

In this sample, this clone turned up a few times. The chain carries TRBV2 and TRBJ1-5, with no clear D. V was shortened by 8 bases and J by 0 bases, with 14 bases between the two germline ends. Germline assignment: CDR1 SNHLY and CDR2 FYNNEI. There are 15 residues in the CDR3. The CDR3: CASAEEDYSNQPQHF. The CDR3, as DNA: TGTGCCAGCGCAGAGGAGGACTATAGCAATCAGCCCCAGCATTTT.

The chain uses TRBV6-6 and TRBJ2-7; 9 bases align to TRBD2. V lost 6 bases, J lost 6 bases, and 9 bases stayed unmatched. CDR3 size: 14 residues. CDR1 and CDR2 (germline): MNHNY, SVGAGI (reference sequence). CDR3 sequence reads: CASRARAGGGEQYF. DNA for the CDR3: TGTGCCAGCAGAGCTAGAGCGGGAGGAGGCGAGCAGTACTTC.

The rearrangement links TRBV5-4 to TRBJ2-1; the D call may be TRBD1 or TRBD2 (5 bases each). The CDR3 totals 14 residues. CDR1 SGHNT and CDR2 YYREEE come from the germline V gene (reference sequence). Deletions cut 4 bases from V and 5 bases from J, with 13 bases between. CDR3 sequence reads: CASSGVGTNNEQFF. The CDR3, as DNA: TGTGCCAGCAGCGGGGTAGGGACGAACAATGAGCAGTTCTTC.

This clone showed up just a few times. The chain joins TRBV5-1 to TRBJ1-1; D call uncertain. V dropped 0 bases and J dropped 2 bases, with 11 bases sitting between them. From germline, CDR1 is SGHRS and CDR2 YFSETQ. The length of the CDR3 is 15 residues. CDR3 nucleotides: TGCGCCAGCAGCTTGGTTGCGGGTATCAACACTGAAGCTTTCTTT. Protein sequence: CASSLVAGINTEAFF.